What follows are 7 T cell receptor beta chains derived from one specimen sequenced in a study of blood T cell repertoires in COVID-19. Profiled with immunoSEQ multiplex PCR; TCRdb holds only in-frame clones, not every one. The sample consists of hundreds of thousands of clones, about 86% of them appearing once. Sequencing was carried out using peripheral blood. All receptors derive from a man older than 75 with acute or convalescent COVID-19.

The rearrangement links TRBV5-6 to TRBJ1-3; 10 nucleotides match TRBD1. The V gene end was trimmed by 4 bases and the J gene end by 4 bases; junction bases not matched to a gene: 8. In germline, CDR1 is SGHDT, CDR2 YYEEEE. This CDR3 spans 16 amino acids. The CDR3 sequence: CASSLPGQGYGNTIYF. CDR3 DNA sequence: TGTGCCAGCAGCCTGCCGGGACAGGGGTACGGAAACACCATATATTTT.

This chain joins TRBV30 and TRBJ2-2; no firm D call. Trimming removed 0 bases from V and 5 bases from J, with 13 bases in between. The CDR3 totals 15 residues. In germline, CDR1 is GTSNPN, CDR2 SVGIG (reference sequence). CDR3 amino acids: CAWSVTTHRTGELFF. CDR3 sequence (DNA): TGTGCCTGGAGTGTAACCACCCATCGGACCGGGGAGCTGTTTTTT.

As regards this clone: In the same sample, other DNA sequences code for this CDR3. CDR3 DNA: TGTGCCAGCAGCTTGGGGACAGGGATCTCCTACGAGCAGTACTTC. Amino acid sequence: CASSLGTGISYEQYF. V usage is TRBV5-4 and J usage is TRBJ2-7, with TRBD1 matching 8 bases. CDR1 is SGHNT, CDR2 YYREEE, per germline (reference sequence). With V trimmed by 0 bases and J by 0 bases, 2 bases remained unmatched. This CDR3 comprises 15 residues.

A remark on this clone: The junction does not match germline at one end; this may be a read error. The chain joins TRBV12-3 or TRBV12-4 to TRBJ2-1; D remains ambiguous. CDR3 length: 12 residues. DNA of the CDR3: TGTGCCAGCAGTTTCCCTGGGCAGCCCACGATCTTC. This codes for CASSFPGQPTIF.

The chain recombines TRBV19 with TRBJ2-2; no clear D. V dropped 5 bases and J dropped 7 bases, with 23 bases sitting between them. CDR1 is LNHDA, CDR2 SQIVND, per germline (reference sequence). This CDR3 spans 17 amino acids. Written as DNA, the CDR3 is TGTGCCAGTAGTTTATTATGGCCGAGGAAAAAGATCGGGGAGCTGTTTTTT. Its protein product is CASSLLWPRKKIGELFF.

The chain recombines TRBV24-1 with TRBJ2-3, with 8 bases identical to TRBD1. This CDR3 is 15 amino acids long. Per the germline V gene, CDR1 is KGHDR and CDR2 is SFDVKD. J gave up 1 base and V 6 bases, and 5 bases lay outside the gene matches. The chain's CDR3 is CATSPGTGRTDTQYF. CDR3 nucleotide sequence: TGTGCCACCAGTCCCGGGACAGGACGCACAGATACGCAGTATTTT.

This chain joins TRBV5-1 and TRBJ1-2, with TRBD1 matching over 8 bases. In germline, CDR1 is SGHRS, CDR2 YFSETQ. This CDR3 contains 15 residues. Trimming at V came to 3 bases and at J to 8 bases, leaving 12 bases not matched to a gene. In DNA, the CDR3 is TGCGCCAGCAGCTCTTCCGGACAGGGCACGCGGGGCTACACCTTC. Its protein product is CASSSSGQGTRGYTF. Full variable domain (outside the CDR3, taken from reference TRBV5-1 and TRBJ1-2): KAGVTQTPRYLIKTRGQQVTLSCSPISGHRSVSWYQQTPGQGLQFLFEYFSETQRNKGNFPGRFSGRQFSNSRSEMNVSTLELGDSALYLCASSSSGQGTRGYTFGSGTRLTVV.